This T cell receptor (beta chain) comes out of a study of blood T cell repertoires in COVID-19. The overall study: Acute and convalescent COVID-19 samples came from the United States, Italy and Spain. The analysed material was cDNA or gDNA that came from T cells, B-cell-depleted T cells, or PBMCs.

Germline V gene data show CDR1 as MDHEN and CDR2 as SYDVKM. V lost 8 bases and J lost 4, with 14 bases in between. There are 13 residues in the CDR3. This clone was detected once. In the authors' workflow: How many nucleated cells were present was estimated from reference gene primer amplification. Assay: immunoSEQ multiplex PCR; the TCRdb copy retains only in-frame clones and omits some. The V and J calls and clone size were taken over from that table, and D and trimming were inferred from the DNA. The table records tens of thousands of clones, under 85% of them present only once. J is TRBJ1-2 and V is TRBV28; the D gene is possibly TRBD1 (6 bases). The receptor was isolated from a woman older than 75 with acute or convalescent COVID-19. The source material was peripheral blood. The CDR3 sequence is CASEQGRAYGYTF. The CDR3 bases are TGTGCCAGCGAACAGGGCCGGGCCTATGGCTACACCTTC.